A single sample is the source of the 13 T cell receptor beta chains below, sequenced in a study of shared T cell receptors in the human thymus. Profiled with immunoSEQ multiplex PCR; TCRdb holds only in-frame clones, not every one. The repertoire holds roughly 700,000 clones, with roughly 90% as singletons. This sample was also put to use in a study of human thymus T cells.

Material: thymocytes. These receptors were taken from a boy in the first two years of life with a congenital heart defect.

V usage is TRBV27 and J usage is TRBJ2-7; maybe TRBD1 (8 bases). This CDR3 contains 16 residues. Germline CDR1 MNHEY, CDR2 SMNVEV (reference sequence). Trimming pared 0 bases from V and 3 bases from J, leaving 15 bases between. CDR3: CASSLSGQGGGYEQYF. The CDR3 DNA reads TGTGCCAGCAGTTTATCTGGACAGGGAGGGGGCTACGAGCAGTACTTC.

V and J are TRBV11-1 and TRBJ1-1, with TRBD1 matching 7 bases. This CDR3 comprises 17 residues. J was trimmed by 3 bases and V by 5 bases; bases with no gene match: 15. Germline assignment: CDR1 SGHAT and CDR2 FQDESV (reference sequence). Here the CDR3 reads CASSRSTGKVADTEAFF. The CDR3 bases are TGTGCCAGCAGCCGTTCGACAGGGAAAGTGGCGGACACTGAAGCTTTCTTT.

The rearrangement links TRBV7-2 to TRBJ2-7; 8 bases agree with TRBD1. Trimming took 5 bases from V and 1 from J; bases not matched to a gene: 7. The V gene's germline CDR1 is SGHTA and CDR2 FQGNSA. The CDR3 is made up of 15 amino acids. This CDR3 is CASSRDRGESYEQYF. CDR3 in DNA: TGTGCCAGCAGCCGCGACAGGGGCGAATCCTACGAGCAGTACTTC.

The CDR3 region is CASSIGGAGVTGELFF. CDR3 bases: TGTGCCAGTAGTATAGGTGGCGCGGGAGTAACCGGGGAGCTGTTTTTT. The chain combines TRBV19 with TRBJ2-2; 7 nucleotides match TRBD2. With 1 base clipped from V and 5 bases from J, the junction kept 7 bases outside the gene matches. CDR1 is LNHDA and CDR2 is SQIVND in the germline V gene (reference sequence). CDR3 length: 16 amino acids.

The genes are TRBV25-1 and TRBJ1-1; maybe TRBD1 (5 bases). V dropped 6 bases and J dropped 3 bases, with 17 bases sitting between them. The length of the CDR3 is 15 residues. Germline lookup yields CDR1 MGHDK and CDR2 SYGVNS. The DNA of the CDR3 is TGTGCCAGCAGACCCGACTGGCGGGGGGACACTGAAGCTTTCTTT. This encodes CASRPDWRGDTEAFF.

This clone appeared once. The chain employs TRBV11-3 and TRBJ2-7, with D unclear. The germline V and J ends were trimmed by 6 bases and 5 bases, with 20 bases remaining between them. This CDR3 contains 15 residues. Germline V gene lookup returns CDR1 SGHNT and CDR2 YENEEA. CDR3 nucleotide sequence: TGTGCCAGCAGATCCACGAAAAGTCCTAAAAACGAGCAGTACTTC. Translating it yields CASRSTKSPKNEQYF.

The rearrangement links TRBV4-3 to TRBJ2-7; D may be TRBD2 (7 bases). The CDR3 sequence is 16 residues long. Germline V lookup: CDR1 LGHNA, CDR2 YSLEER. V was cut by 0 bases and J by 2 bases, with 14 bases left in between. The CDR3 loop reads CASSQDLGGGTYEQYF. In DNA, the CDR3 is TGCGCCAGCAGCCAAGATCTGGGAGGGGGAACCTACGAGCAGTACTTC.

The V and J genes are TRBV12-5 and TRBJ2-7; 14 bases line up with TRBD2. This CDR3 spans 19 amino acids. Germline trimming cut 5 bases from V and 2 bases from J; bases unmatched to any gene: 14. CDR1 and CDR2 from the germline V gene are LGHNT and FRNRAP. The CDR3 DNA reads TGTGCTAGTGGTCCGAGGGGACTAGCGGGAGCCGACCCCCCCTACGAGCAGTACTTC. This translates into CASGPRGLAGADPPYEQYF.

This clone has only a few counts. The chain couples TRBV4-1 to TRBJ2-1, with 7 bases aligning to TRBD2. There are 15 residues in the CDR3. Germline assignment: CDR1 MGHRA and CDR2 YSYEKL. V shed 0 bases, J shed 8 bases, and the junction held 7 bases outside the gene matches. The CDR3 nucleotides are TGCGCCAGCAGCCAAGAATGGCGGGAGATCGATGAGCAGTTCTTC. The encoded protein is CASSQEWREIDEQFF.

Worth noting for this clone: Other DNA sequences in this sample translate to the same CDR3. V and J are TRBV27 and TRBJ2-3; D unclear. CDR3 length: 11 amino acids. CDR1 and CDR2 (germline): MNHEY, SMNVEV (reference sequence). V was clipped by 6 bases and J by 6 bases, with 7 bases between them. In nucleotides, the CDR3 is TGTGCCAGCAGAACTTCGGATACGCAGTATTTT. Translating gives CASRTSDTQYF.

The rearrangement joins TRBV30 to TRBJ2-4, with D perhaps matching TRBD2 (6 bases). Germline V CDR1 and CDR2: GTSNPN, SVGIG (reference sequence). The V gene lost 2 bases and the J gene lost 8 bases, with 16 bases spanning the gap. The CDR3 has 14 residues. CDR3 in amino acids: CAWSCRGRRDIQYF. Written as DNA, the CDR3 is TGTGCCTGGAGTTGTCGGGGGAGAAGGGACATTCAGTACTTC.

A word on this clone: The identical CDR3 is also encoded by other nucleotide sequences in the sample. The J gene is TRBJ2-7, the V gene TRBV6-5, with D hard to call. Germline assignment: CDR1 MNHEY and CDR2 SVGAGI. Trimming shortened V by 0 bases and J by 3 bases, and 6 bases separated the two germline ends. This CDR3 spans 13 amino acids. The CDR3 DNA sequence: TGTGCCAGCAGTTACTCGCGAGGCTACGAGCAGTACTTC. Protein: CASSYSRGYEQYF.

The chain combines TRBV25-1 with TRBJ2-7; the match to TRBD2 covers 11 bases. CDR1 is MGHDK, CDR2 SYGVNS, per germline. The junction had 9 bases not matched to a gene; V was cut back by 1 base and J by 7 bases. The CDR3 consists of 16 residues. CDR3 bases: TGTGCCAGCAGTGAATTAGGTACTAGCGGGAGAGGGGAGCAGTACTTC. Amino acids: CASSELGTSGRGEQYF.